This T cell receptor beta chain was identified in a study of T-cell reconstitution after alpha-beta-depleted transplantation in children. Preparing the TCRbeta library involved the use of unique molecular identifiers. In TCRdb, the PCR reads were re-called with MiXCR into one record per CDR3 protein. The sample holds about 240,000 distinct CDR3 sequences; more than 10% are singletons and the top ten take about 2.6%. V shed 4 bases and J shed 3 bases, with 16 bases lying between them. Germline V lookup: CDR1 LNHDA, CDR2 SQIVND (reference sequence). CDR3 length equals 15 residues. The specimen comprised PBMCs from the stem cell graft donor, sampled from the stem cell graft. This TCR came from a human donor who donated a stem cell graft to a child with acute lymphoblastic leukemia. The V and J genes are TRBV19 and TRBJ2-7; tentatively, D is TRBD2 (6 bases). The CDR3 sequence is CASSRSSGTFYEQYF. The DNA of the CDR3 is TGTGCCAGTAGTAGATCCTCCGGGACTTTCTACGAGCAGTACTTC.